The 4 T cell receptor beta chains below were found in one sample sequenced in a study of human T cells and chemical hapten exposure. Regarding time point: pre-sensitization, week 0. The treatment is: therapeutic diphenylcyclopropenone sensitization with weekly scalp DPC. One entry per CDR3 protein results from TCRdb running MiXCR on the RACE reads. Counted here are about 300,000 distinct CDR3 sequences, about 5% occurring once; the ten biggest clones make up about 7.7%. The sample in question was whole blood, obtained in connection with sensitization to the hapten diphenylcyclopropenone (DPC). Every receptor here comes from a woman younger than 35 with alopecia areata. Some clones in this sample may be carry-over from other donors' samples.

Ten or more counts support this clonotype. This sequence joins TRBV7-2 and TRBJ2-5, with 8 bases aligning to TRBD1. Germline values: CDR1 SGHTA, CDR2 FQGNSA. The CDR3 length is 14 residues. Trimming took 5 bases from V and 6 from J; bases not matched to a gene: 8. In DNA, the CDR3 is TGTGCCAGCAGCGCCCCGGACAGGGACAAGACCCAGTACTTC. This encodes CASSAPDRDKTQYF.

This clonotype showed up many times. CDR3 nucleotides: TGTGCCAGCAGCTTAAACACGCCAGGGCGGAAATGGGACCTCTCGAGCGAGCAGTACTTC. It is translated as CASSLNTPGRKWDLSSEQYF. The chain recombines TRBV7-9 with TRBJ2-7; D is tentatively TRBD1 or TRBD2 (5 bases each). The CDR3 is made up of 20 amino acids. V was clipped by 2 bases and J by 6 bases, with 32 bases between them. The V gene's germline CDR1 is SEHNR and CDR2 FQNEAQ (reference sequence).

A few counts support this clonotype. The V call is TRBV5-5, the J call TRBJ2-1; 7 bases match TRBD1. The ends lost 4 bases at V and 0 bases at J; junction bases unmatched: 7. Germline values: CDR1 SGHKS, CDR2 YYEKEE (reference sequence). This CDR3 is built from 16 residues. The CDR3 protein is CASSNGQAYSYNEQFF. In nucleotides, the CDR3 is TGTGCCAGCAGCAACGGACAGGCCTACTCCTACAATGAGCAGTTCTTC.

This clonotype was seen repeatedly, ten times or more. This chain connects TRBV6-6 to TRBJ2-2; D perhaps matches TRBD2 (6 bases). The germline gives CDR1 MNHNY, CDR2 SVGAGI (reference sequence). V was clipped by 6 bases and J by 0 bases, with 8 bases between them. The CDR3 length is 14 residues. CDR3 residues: CASRGLSNTGELFF. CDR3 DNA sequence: TGTGCCAGCAGAGGACTATCGAACACCGGGGAGCTGTTTTTT.